This T cell receptor (beta chain) is from a study of cytomegalovirus exposure and HLA in healthy donors. Turning to this clone: The antigen remains undetermined.

The primer mix had 60 Vbeta and 13 Jbeta primers. As handled by the study authors: An analysis that came later counted tens of millions of unique TCR beta chains, around 12 million shared. Sequenced by immunoSEQ multiplex PCR; TCRdb stores in-frame clones only, minus some. From that table come the V and J calls and clone size; the DNA was used to work out D and trimming. This table has 100,000 to 150,000 clones, about 71% appearing once. The ends were cut back, 4 bases at V and 4 bases at J, with 5 bases in the middle. Germline V lookup: CDR1 SNHLY, CDR2 FYNNEI. This CDR3 contains 11 residues. Study-wide findings and caveats: In a later analysis, CMV-associated beta chains were mostly HLA-associated, it appeared. Associated with HLA alleles at 0.05 false discovery rate in a later analysis were 16,951 TCR beta sequences.

Unrecorded immune exposure was likely among donors, who were nominally healthy when sampled. The receptor was derived from a woman between 50 and 59 years old in good health and CMV-seronegative. Sequencing was carried out using PBMCs. V is TRBV2 and J is TRBJ2-7, with unresolved D. CDR3 sequence: CASSVQYEQYF. CDR3 DNA: TGTGCCAGCAGTGTCCAATACGAGCAGTACTTC.